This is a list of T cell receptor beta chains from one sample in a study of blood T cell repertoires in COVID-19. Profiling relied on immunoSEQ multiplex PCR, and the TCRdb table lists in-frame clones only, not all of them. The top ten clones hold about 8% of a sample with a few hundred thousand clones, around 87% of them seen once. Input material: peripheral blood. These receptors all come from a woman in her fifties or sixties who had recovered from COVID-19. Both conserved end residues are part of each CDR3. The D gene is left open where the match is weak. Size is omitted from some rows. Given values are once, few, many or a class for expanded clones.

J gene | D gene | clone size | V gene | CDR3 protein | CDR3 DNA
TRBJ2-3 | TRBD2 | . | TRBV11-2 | CASSFSGGYTDTQYF | TGTGCCAGCAGCTTCTCGGGGGGGTACACAGATACGCAGTATTTT
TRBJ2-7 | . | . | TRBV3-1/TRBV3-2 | CASSPMTRAYEQYF | TGTGCCAGCAGCCCTATGACAAGAGCCTACGAGCAGTACTTC
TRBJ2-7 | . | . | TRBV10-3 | CAIRPTEYEQYF | TGTGCCATCAGACCCACGGAGTACGAGCAGTACTTC
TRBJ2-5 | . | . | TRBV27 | CASGRQGSKYF | TGTGCCAGCGGCCGCCAGGGCTCAAAGTACTTC
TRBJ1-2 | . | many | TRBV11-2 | CASSLAGTGLGGYTF | TGTGCCAGCAGCTTAGCGGGGACGGGACTCGGGGGCTACACCTTC
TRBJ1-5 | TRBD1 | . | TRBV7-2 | CASSLNRGGNQPQHF | TGTGCCAGCAGCTTAAACAGGGGCGGCAATCAGCCCCAGCATTTT
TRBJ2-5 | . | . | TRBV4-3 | CASSQAVGNQETQYF | TGCGCCAGCAGCCAAGCTGTCGGTAACCAAGAGACCCAGTACTTC
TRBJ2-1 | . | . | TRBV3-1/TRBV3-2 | CASSPKRTAMSSYNEQFF | TGTGCCAGCAGCCCAAAAAGGACAGCTATGTCCTCCTACAATGAGCAGTTCTTC
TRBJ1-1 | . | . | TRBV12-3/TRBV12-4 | CASSARVNTEAFF | TGTGCCAGCAGTGCAAGAGTGAACACTGAAGCTTTCTTT
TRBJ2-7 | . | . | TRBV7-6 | CASSFVGGPGYEQYF | TGTGCCAGCAGCTTTGTGGGGGGGCCAGGCTACGAGCAGTACTTC
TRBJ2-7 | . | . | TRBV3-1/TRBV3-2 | CASSQDPLPEQYF | TGTGCCAGCAGCCAAGACCCCCTTCCCGAGCAGTACTTC
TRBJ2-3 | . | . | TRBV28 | CASSLMTLTVTDTQYF | TGTGCCAGCAGTTTAATGACCCTGACTGTCACAGATACGCAGTATTTT
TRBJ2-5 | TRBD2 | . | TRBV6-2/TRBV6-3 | CASSLSAAGGQETQYF | TGTGCCAGCAGCCTCAGTGCAGCGGGGGGGCAAGAGACCCAGTACTTC
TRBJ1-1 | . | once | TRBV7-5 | CARSPVDRAAEAFF | TGTGCCAGAAGCCCGGTCGACAGGGCTGCCGAAGCTTTCTTT
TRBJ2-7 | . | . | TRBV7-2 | CASSLVPGSSYEQYF | TGTGCCAGCAGTCTAGTCCCCGGGAGCTCCTACGAGCAGTACTTC
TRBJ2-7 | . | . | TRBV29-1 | CSVGVTSSYEQYF | TGCAGCGTAGGAGTCACTAGCTCCTACGAGCAGTACTTC
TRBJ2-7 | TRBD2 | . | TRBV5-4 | CASSFGGGASYEQYF | TGTGCCAGCAGCTTCGGCGGGGGGGCCTCCTACGAGCAGTACTTC
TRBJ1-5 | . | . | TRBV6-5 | CASTFCQPQHF | TGTGCCAGCACCTTTTGTCAGCCCCAGCATTTT
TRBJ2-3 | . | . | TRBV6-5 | CASRTRPTDTQYF | TGTGCCAGCAGAACTAGACCCACAGATACGCAGTATTTT
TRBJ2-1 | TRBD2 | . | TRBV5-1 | CASSFSGVEDNEQFF | TGCGCCAGCAGCTTTAGCGGGGTGGAGGACAATGAGCAGTTCTTC
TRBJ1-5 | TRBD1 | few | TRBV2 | CASAGTGNQPQHF | TGTGCCAGCGCGGGGACAGGGAATCAGCCCCAGCATTTT